This note documents a single TCR beta chain sequence. This specimen comes from a study of CD8 T cells in Susac syndrome. RNA was extracted with the RNeasy kit, and a quantity of roughly 0.5 to 1 ug was reverse transcribed using random hexamers. TCRdb passed the immunoSEQ multiplex PCR reads through MiXCR, listing each CDR3 protein once. This sample has 110,000 to 150,000 distinct CDR3 sequences, with more than 90% found just once. Germline assignment: CDR1 SQVTM and CDR2 ANQGSEA. The CDR3 totals 12 residues. V lost 1 base and J 4 bases, leaving 7 bases between the germline ends. This sequence joins TRBV29-1 and TRBJ1-2; D ambiguous. Sample: CD4+ T cells from PBMCs. The clonotype originates from a human donor with Susac syndrome. CDR3 bases: TGCAGCGTTGAAGGCGACTCCTATGGCTACACCTTC. Translating gives CSVEGDSYGYTF.